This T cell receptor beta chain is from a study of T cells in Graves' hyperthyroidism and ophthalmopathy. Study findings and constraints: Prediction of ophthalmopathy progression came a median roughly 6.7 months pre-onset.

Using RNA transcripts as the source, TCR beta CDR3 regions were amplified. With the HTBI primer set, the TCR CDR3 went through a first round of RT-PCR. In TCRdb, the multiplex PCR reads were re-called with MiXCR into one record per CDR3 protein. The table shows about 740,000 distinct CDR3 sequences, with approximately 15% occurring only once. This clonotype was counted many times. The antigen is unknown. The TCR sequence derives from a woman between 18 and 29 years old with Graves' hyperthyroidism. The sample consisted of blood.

CDR3 residues: CASSQAGRLLLWGYTF. CDR3 sequence (DNA): TGTGCCAGCAGCCAAGCGGGACGCCTCCTACTATGGGGCTACACCTTC. The chain couples TRBV3-1 to TRBJ1-2; D may be TRBD1 (5 bases). The CDR3 length is 16 residues. CDR1 is LGHDT and CDR2 is YNNKEL in the germline V gene (reference sequence). V lost 1 base, J lost 8 bases, and 20 bases lay in between.